This TCR beta chain was sequenced during a study of T-cell memory formation after mild COVID-19. The overall study: TCR clusters mostly belonged to single donors.

Per germline, CDR1 SGDLS and CDR2 YYNGEE. V lost 0 bases, J lost 5 bases, and 9 bases lay in between. CDR3 length: 14 amino acids. After 5'RACE with constant-segment primers, TCR alpha and TCR beta cDNA libraries carrying sample barcodes and UMIs were obtained. TCRdb analysed the 5' RACE reads with MiXCR anew, one entry per CDR3 protein. The sample consists of about 68,000 distinct CDR3 sequences, approximately 16% of them appearing once. This sequence was found in an adult woman who had mild COVID-19 (a few samples of this study predate the infection). Cell type and time point are not known. J is TRBJ2-1 and V is TRBV9, with D possibly matching TRBD1 (5 bases). Material for sequencing was PBMCs or a T cell subset sorted from them (not recorded which). The CDR3 DNA reads as TGTGCCAGCAGCGTAGAGGGGTCCAACAATGAGCAGTTCTTC. Protein product: CASSVEGSNNEQFF.